The 26 T cell receptor beta chains given below trace back to one sample, sequenced in a study of identifying expanded T cells in peripheral blood. This table comes from immunoSEQ multiplex PCR, and its TCRdb copy is limited to in-frame clones, with some not included. The data show approximately 120,000 clones, approximately 84% seen once. Sequenced: blood. The receptors shown here come from a person aged 18 to 70 in good health.

This chain joins TRBV18 and TRBJ1-4; possibly TRBD1 for D (5 bases). The CDR3 sequence is 13 residues long. In germline, CDR1 is KGHSH, CDR2 LQKENI. V was pared by 3 bases and J by 6 bases, with 8 bases between. CDR3 amino acids: CASSPGTDEKLFF. In DNA form, the CDR3 reads TGTGCCAGCTCACCCGGGACGGATGAAAAACTGTTTTTT.

This chain joins TRBV14 and TRBJ2-5, with unresolved D. This CDR3 has 16 amino acids. Trimming removed 0 bases at V and 4 bases at J, with 15 bases between. Per germline, CDR1 SGHDN and CDR2 FVKESK. The CDR3 DNA is TGTGCCAGCAGCCAAGAACGCTTCGCGCCACCAGAGACCCAGTACTTC. It codes for CASSQERFAPPETQYF. Variable domain in full (rest from reference TRBV14 and TRBJ2-5): EAGVTQFPSHSVIEKGQTVTLRCDPISGHDNLYWYRRVMGKEIKFLLHFVKESKQDESGMPNNRFLAERTGGTYSTLKVQPAELEDSGVYFCASSQERFAPPETQYFGPGTRLLVL.

The CDR3 DNA is TGTGCCAGCAAACCGACAGGGACCTATGGCTACACCTTC. Amino acid sequence: CASKPTGTYGYTF. This sequence joins TRBV27 and TRBJ1-2, with 7 positions matching TRBD1. The junction had 6 bases not matched to a gene; V was cut back by 7 bases and J by 4 bases. The CDR3 sequence is 13 residues long. The V gene's germline CDR1 is MNHEY and CDR2 SMNVEV (reference sequence).

This clone was counted only a few times. The chain has TRBV6-5 and TRBJ1-2; unclear D gene. Germline CDR1 MNHEY, CDR2 SVGAGI. This CDR3 contains 12 residues. The V end was cut by 6 bases, the J end by 8 bases, with 13 bases between. The CDR3 is CASSPDLSGYTF. The CDR3 bases are TGTGCCAGCAGCCCAGACCTATCCGGCTACACCTTC.

The table lists this clone with a count of one. This chain joins TRBV27 and TRBJ2-3, with 8 bases fitting TRBD1. Germline-derived CDR1 and CDR2 are MNHEY and SMNVEV (reference sequence). The junction had 21 bases not matched to a gene; V was cut back by 3 bases and J by 4 bases. This CDR3 region has 20 residues. The chain's CDR3 is CASSFRGTGPDLRSPDTQYF. The CDR3, as DNA: TGTGCCAGCAGTTTTCGGGGGACAGGCCCCGACCTAAGAAGCCCAGATACGCAGTATTTT.

This sequence joins TRBV15 and TRBJ2-6; D gene uncertain. Per the germline V gene, CDR1 is LNHNV and CDR2 is YYDKDF (reference sequence). The CDR3 loop spans 16 amino acids. The V end lost 0 bases, the J end lost 2 bases, and 8 bases lay between the germline ends. Here the CDR3 reads CATSRDHGPGANVLTF. The CDR3 DNA is TGTGCCACCAGCAGAGATCATGGGCCTGGGGCCAACGTCCTGACTTTC. The full variable domain, its missing parts supplied by reference TRBV15 and TRBJ2-6, is DAMVIQNPRYQVTQFGKPVTLSCSQTLNHNVMYWYQQKSSQAPKLLFHYYDKDFNNEADTPDNFQSRRPNTSFCFLDIRSPGLGDTAMYLCATSRDHGPGANVLTFGAGSRLTVL.

This clone showed up just once. V gene TRBV7-9 combines with J gene TRBJ2-1, with D possibly called TRBD1 or TRBD2 (5 bases each). Germline V gives CDR1 SEHNR, CDR2 FQNEAQ (reference sequence). Trimming left V 2 bases short and J 8 bases short, with 10 bases between. CDR3 length equals 13 residues. The CDR3 protein is CASSLLLGDEQFF. CDR3 sequence (DNA): TGTGCCAGCAGCTTACTTTTGGGGGATGAGCAGTTCTTC. The whole variable domain, remainder taken from reference TRBV7-9 and TRBJ2-1, is DTGVSQNPRHKITKRGQNVTFRCDPISEHNRLYWYRQTLGQGPEFLTYFQNEAQLEKSRLLSDRFSAERPKGSFSTLEIQRTEQGDSAMYLCASSLLLGDEQFFGPGTRLTVL.

V gene TRBV6-5 combines with J gene TRBJ1-1, with unresolved D. CDR3 length: 15 amino acids. The V gene's germline CDR1 is MNHEY and CDR2 SVGAGI. V lost 6 bases and J 1 base, leaving 15 bases between the germline ends. CDR3 region: CASSFTGIRNTEAFF. CDR3 nucleotide sequence: TGTGCCAGCAGCTTTACCGGTATTCGGAACACTGAAGCTTTCTTT.

The gene calls are TRBV29-1 and TRBJ2-3; weak D call: TRBD1 (6 bases). The CDR3 is 13 residues long. V was trimmed by 6 bases and J by 1 base, leaving 11 bases between them. Per germline, CDR1 SQVTM and CDR2 ANQGSEA. CDR3 sequence: CSVPQGGTDTQYF. The CDR3 nucleotides are TGCAGCGTCCCACAGGGTGGCACAGATACGCAGTATTTT.

The chain couples TRBV6-5 to TRBJ2-5; possibly TRBD1 for D (5 bases). CDR1 and CDR2 (germline): MNHEY, SVGAGI. The CDR3 has 14 residues. V lost 4 bases and J 3 bases, leaving 12 bases between the germline ends. The CDR3 nucleotides read TGTGCCAGCAGTTTGACAGTTCTGAAAGAGACCCAGTACTTC. Translation: CASSLTVLKETQYF.

Regarding this clone: Within the sample, other DNA sequences also encode this same CDR3. The chain links TRBV30 to TRBJ1-5; D is perhaps TRBD1 (6 bases). V was shortened by 2 bases and J by 4 bases, with 9 bases between the two germline ends. This CDR3 contains 13 residues. Germline CDR1 is GTSNPN and CDR2 is SVGIG (reference sequence). DNA of the CDR3: TGTGCCTGGAGTCCACAGGGTAATCAGCCCCAGCATTTT. Its translation is CAWSPQGNQPQHF. The entire variable domain, with the rest obtained from reference TRBV30 and TRBJ1-5, is as follows: SQTIHQWPATLVQPVGSPLSLECTVEGTSNPNLYWYRQAAGRGLQLLFYSVGIGQISSEVPQNLSASRPQDRQFILSSKKLLLSDSGFYLCAWSPQGNQPQHFGDGTRLSIL.

The chain uses TRBV25-1 and TRBJ1-3; no clear D. Germline CDR1 reads MGHDK; CDR2 reads SYGVNS. The CDR3 is made up of 14 amino acids. Trimming shortened V by 9 bases and J by 0 bases, and 12 bases separated the two germline ends. The CDR3 reads CASRGPFSGNTIYF. In DNA form, the CDR3 reads TGTGCCAGTAGAGGACCGTTCTCTGGAAACACCATATATTTT. The variable domain in full, with the rest retrieved from reference TRBV25-1 and TRBJ1-3, is EADIYQTPRYLVIGTGKKITLECSQTMGHDKMYWYQQDPGMELHLIHYSYGVNSTEKGDLSSESTVSRIRTEHFPLTLESARPSHTSQYLCASRGPFSGNTIYFGEGSWLTVV.

The chain has TRBV7-6 and TRBJ2-5; D assignment may be TRBD1 or TRBD2 (6 bases each). This CDR3 region has 15 residues. The germline V gene has CDR1 SGHVS and CDR2 FNYEAQ. V gave up 1 base and J gave up 5 bases, with 14 bases separating them. CDR3 sequence: CASSLVPGASETQYF. The CDR3 DNA reads TGTGCCAGCAGCTTAGTCCCGGGGGCTAGCGAGACCCAGTACTTC. Full variable domain (rest looked up from reference TRBV7-6 and TRBJ2-5): GAGVSQSPRYKVTKRGQDVALRCDPISGHVSLYWYRQALGQGPEFLTYFNYEAQQDKSGLPNDRFSAERPEGSISTLTIQRTEQRDSAMYRCASSLVPGASETQYFGPGTRLLVL.

The rearrangement uses TRBV21-1 and TRBJ1-1. TRBV21-1 counts as a pseudogene. CDR3 size: 14 residues. Written as DNA, the CDR3 is TGTGCCAGCAGCAAAATTAAGGATTTCACTGAAGCTTTCTTT. This encodes CASSKIKDFTEAFF.

This chain joins TRBV18 and TRBJ1-1; 7 bases align to TRBD1. The germline CDR1 and CDR2 sequences are KGHSH and LQKENI. There are 16 residues in the CDR3. J gave up 1 base and V 3 bases, and 8 bases lay outside the gene matches. CDR3 region: CASSPRSGGSNTEAFF. Here the CDR3 DNA reads TGTGCCAGCTCACCTCGCTCAGGGGGATCGAACACTGAAGCTTTCTTT.

This chain uses TRBV5-4 with TRBJ1-4, with 9 bases identical to TRBD1. Germline CDR1 is SGHNT and CDR2 is YYREEE (reference sequence). The CDR3 is 14 residues long. Trimming took 4 bases from V and 7 from J; bases not matched to a gene: 5. The CDR3 region has the DNA TGTGCCAGCAGCGCACAGGGGGCGGTTGAAAAACTGTTTTTT. Its translation is CASSAQGAVEKLFF. The full variable domain, its missing parts supplied by reference TRBV5-4 and TRBJ1-4, is ETGVTQSPTHLIKTRGQQVTLRCSSQSGHNTVSWYQQALGQGPQFIFQYYREEENGRGNFPPRFSGLQFPNYSSELNVNALELDDSALYLCASSAQGAVEKLFFGSGTQLSVL.

The chain carries TRBV11-2 and TRBJ2-5; D is possibly TRBD2 (5 bases). CDR1 SGHAT and CDR2 FQNNGV come from the germline V gene. The CDR3 runs to 14 residues. Trimming cost V 5 bases and J 5 bases, with 15 bases left between them. CDR3 sequence reads: CASSPRAGGETQYF. In DNA form, the CDR3 reads TGTGCCAGCAGCCCACGGGCAGGCGGGGAGACCCAGTACTTC. The variable domain in full, completed from reference TRBV11-2 and TRBJ2-5, reads EAGVAQSPRYKIIEKRQSVAFWCNPISGHATLYWYQQILGQGPKLLIQFQNNGVVDDSQLPKDRFSAERLKGVDSTLKIQPAKLEDSAVYLCASSPRAGGETQYFGPGTRLLVL.

The rearrangement joins TRBV7-3 to TRBJ1-5; 7 bases agree with TRBD1. Trimming took 2 bases from V and 7 from J; bases not matched to a gene: 5. The CDR3 covers 14 residues. CDR1 and CDR2 (germline): SGHTA, FQGTGA. The CDR3 coding sequence is TGTGCCAGCAGCTTAGACAGGGTCGGACAGCCCCAGCATTTT. It yields the protein CASSLDRVGQPQHF.

The chain uses TRBV25-1 and TRBJ1-5; D may be TRBD1 (6 bases). The V gene lost 2 bases and the J gene lost 10 bases, with 12 bases spanning the gap. In germline, CDR1 is MGHDK, CDR2 SYGVNS. The CDR3 is made up of 13 amino acids. The chain's CDR3 is CASSERGSNPQHF. The CDR3 DNA sequence: TGTGCCAGCAGTGAAAGGGGGTCAAACCCCCAGCATTTT.

V gene TRBV10-3 combines with J gene TRBJ1-4; D might be TRBD1 (6 bases). V was shortened by 4 bases and J by 8 bases, with 14 bases between the two germline ends. Germline CDR1 reads ENHRY; CDR2 reads SYGVKD. This CDR3 has 14 residues. As DNA, the CDR3 is TGTGCCATCAGTGCCTCAGGGGAGGAGGAAAAACTGTTTTTT. Translated: CAISASGEEEKLFF.

This clone has only one observation. This rearrangement joins TRBV4-3 to TRBJ2-7, with D tentatively TRBD1 (5 bases). CDR3 length: 13 residues. Trimming took off 1 base at V and 3 bases at J, with 7 bases between the two ends. Germline V CDR1 and CDR2: LGHNA, YSLEER. The CDR3 nucleotides read TGCGCCAGCAGCCAAGTTCAGGGCTACGAGCAGTACTTC. Translated: CASSQVQGYEQYF.

V is TRBV4-3 and J is TRBJ1-6; a possible D gene is TRBD1 (6 bases). CDR1 is LGHNA, CDR2 YSLEER, per germline. The CDR3 spans 14 residues. V was cut by 1 base and J by 9 bases, with 10 bases left in between. In DNA form, the CDR3 reads TGCGCCAGCAGCCAAGGCAGGGGATCTTCACCCCTCCACTTT. It codes for CASSQGRGSSPLHF.

The chain is built from TRBV6-1 and TRBJ2-1; no clear D. V was cut by 5 bases and J by 2 bases, with 13 bases left in between. This CDR3 is built from 15 residues. The germline V gene has CDR1 MNHNS and CDR2 SASEGT. The CDR3, as DNA: TGTGCCAGCAGTATACACGACAATACCTACAATGAGCAGTTCTTC. Encoded protein: CASSIHDNTYNEQFF.

The chain is built from TRBV5-1 and TRBJ1-1, with 9 bases fitting TRBD1. Trimming at V came to 4 bases and at J to 4 bases, leaving 11 bases not matched to a gene. This CDR3 is 16 amino acids long. Looked up from germline, CDR1 is SGHRS and CDR2 is YFSETQ. The CDR3 loop reads CASSPIPGTGSTEAFF. CDR3 DNA sequence: TGCGCCAGCAGCCCTATACCCGGGACAGGGTCCACTGAAGCTTTCTTT. Supplemented by reference TRBV5-1 and TRBJ1-1, the full variable domain reads KAGVTQTPRYLIKTRGQQVTLSCSPISGHRSVSWYQQTPGQGLQFLFEYFSETQRNKGNFPGRFSGRQFSNSRSEMNVSTLELGDSALYLCASSPIPGTGSTEAFFGQGTRLTVV.

The CDR3 spells CAWSGPGFGYEQYF. CDR3 sequence (DNA): TGTGCCTGGAGTGGCCCGGGATTCGGCTACGAGCAGTACTTC. The chain carries TRBV30 and TRBJ2-7, with D perhaps TRBD2 (5 bases). Trimming removed 1 base from V and 3 bases from J, with 13 bases in between. This CDR3 has 14 residues. Germline lookup yields CDR1 GTSNPN and CDR2 SVGIG (reference sequence).

This chain links TRBV30 with TRBJ2-2; no firm D call. Trimming took 4 bases from V and 1 from J, leaving 4 bases between them. Germline V gene sequence: CDR1 GTSNPN, CDR2 SVGIG (reference sequence). The CDR3 consists of 12 residues. Here the CDR3 DNA reads TGTGCCTGGACCGTGAACACCGGGGAGCTGTTTTTT. Amino acids: CAWTVNTGELFF. Looking up the rest from reference TRBV30 and TRBJ2-2 gives the full variable domain: SQTIHQWPATLVQPVGSPLSLECTVEGTSNPNLYWYRQAAGRGLQLLFYSVGIGQISSEVPQNLSASRPQDRQFILSSKKLLLSDSGFYLCAWTVNTGELFFGEGSRLTVL.